This T cell receptor (beta chain) comes out of a study of T cell changes during pregnancy in multiple sclerosis (dated by TCRdb to the late 2010s). As for the study more broadly: In women with multiple sclerosis, the researchers looked at how the T cell repertoire shifted as pregnancy progressed.

Unmatched junction bases come to 24, with V trimmed by 6 bases and J by 4 bases. The CDR3 has 20 amino acids, counting the end cysteine and phenylalanine. CDR3 DNA only is kept here, 60 bases in frame from base 1. The germline V gene encodes CDR1 MDHEN and CDR2 SYDVKM. The protocol used for the library was the immunoSEQ multiplex PCR assay. Here the immuneACCESS table is served through TCRdb, limited to in-frame sequences with V and J called. Missing clones are a known gap in these copies; in checked studies unresolved V genes cover under half, and the rest lacks a known reason. The sample includes about 27,000 clones, with roughly 90% observed a single time. The biggest ten clones account for less than 10% of the sample. This clone is regarded as medium-sized (0.01 to 0.1%). Its recognized antigen is unknown. No base quality values were provided; no much bigger clone lies one nucleotide off.

The TCR sequence derives from a female donor with multiple sclerosis, enrolled in a pregnancy study. Specimen: CD8+ T cells from peripheral blood mononuclear cells, collected in the second trimester of pregnancy. This sequence uses TRBV28 and TRBJ2-1; TRBD1 aligns with 7 central bases. The CDR3 region: CASSHLTGQATHQGYNEQFF. The DNA sequence follows: TGTGCCAGCAGCCATCTGACAGGGCAAGCTACACACCAAGGTTACAATGAGCAGTTCTTC. Supplemented by the reference TRBV28 and TRBJ2-1 proteins around the CDR3, the complete variable domain is DVKVTQSSRYLVKRTGEKVFLECVQDMDHENMFWYRQDPGLGLRLIYFSYDVKMKEKGDIPEGYSVSREKKERFSLILESASTNQTSMYLCASSHLTGQATHQGYNEQFFGPGTRLTVL.